This T cell receptor beta chain was observed in a study of shared clonotypes between healthy human individuals. Once extracted for a subset, genomic DNA was divided evenly among several immunoSEQ plates. TCRdb's copy holds only in-frame clones and misses some; the assay was immunoSEQ multiplex PCR. Here the sample spans 2 million to 3 million clones, 93% being singletons. In its sample, this clone was seen once. This CDR3 is 15 amino acids long. V shed 1 base and J shed 0 bases, with 8 bases lying between them. CDR1 SGHAT and CDR2 FQNNGV come from the germline V gene. The chain is built from TRBV11-2 and TRBJ2-3; D is unclear. Sequencing was done on a sample of naive CD4+ T cells from PBMCs. As for subset: CD45RA+ positively selected. The sequence derives from a man aged 18 to 30 in good health. Some clones in this sample may be carry-over from other donors' samples. DNA of the CDR3: TGTGCCAGCAGCTTAGGGGTTATGAGCACAGATACGCAGTATTTT. Its translation: CASSLGVMSTDTQYF.